This paragraph reports one TCR beta chain. Profiling relied on immunoSEQ multiplex PCR, and the TCRdb table lists in-frame clones only, not all of them. The profile shows approximately 340,000 clones, just over 90% of them singletons. The data derive from a study of blood T cell repertoires in COVID-19. CDR3 size: 14 residues. V lost 0 bases, J lost 2 bases, and 9 bases lay in between. The germline CDR1 and CDR2 sequences are SGHRS and YFSETQ. The origin of this receptor is a woman between 40 and 55 years old who had been exposed to COVID-19. Sequenced sample: PBMCs or T cells enriched from blood (not recorded which). The gene calls are TRBV5-1 and TRBJ2-7, with D maybe TRBD2 (6 bases). The CDR3 nucleotides read TGCGCCAGCAGCTTGGGGACTACTACCTACGAGCAGTACTTC. It is translated as CASSLGTTTYEQYF.